A single sample is the source of the 29 T cell receptor beta chains below, sequenced in a study of blood T cell repertoires in COVID-19. Method: immunoSEQ multiplex PCR; TCRdb's copy keeps in-frame clones and lacks some. The table lists around 170,000 clones, approximately 83% of them singletons. Sequencing used peripheral blood. These receptors came from a man aged 65 to 79 who had recovered from COVID-19.

The chain recombines TRBV3-1 (or the pseudogene TRBV3-2) with TRBJ2-1, with D unresolved. Trimming removed 5 bases from V and 10 bases from J, with 12 bases in between. Per germline, CDR1 LGHDT and CDR2 YNNKEL (reference sequence). CDR3 length: 12 amino acids. CDR3: CASSGPRWEQFF. The CDR3 nucleotides are TGTGCCAGCAGCGGGCCCAGATGGGAGCAGTTCTTC.

The chain is built from TRBV2 and TRBJ2-2, with D maybe TRBD1 (5 bases). V was trimmed by 7 bases and J by 1 base, leaving 10 bases between them. CDR1 is SNHLY, CDR2 FYNNEI, per germline. The CDR3 is 14 residues long. The CDR3 sequence: CASKDTVNTGELFF. The CDR3 DNA follows: TGTGCCAGCAAGGACACTGTGAACACCGGGGAGCTGTTTTTT. Full variable domain (rest looked up from reference TRBV2 and TRBJ2-2): EPEVTQTPSHQVTQMGQEVILRCVPISNHLYFYWYRQILGQKVEFLVSFYNNEISEKSEIFDDQFSVERPDGSNFTLKIRSTKLEDSAMYFCASKDTVNTGELFFGEGSRLTVL.

This chain connects TRBV2 to TRBJ2-3, with no clear D. The CDR3 spans 12 residues. V was pared by 2 bases and J by 2 bases, with 2 bases between. CDR1 is SNHLY, CDR2 FYNNEI, per germline. The chain's CDR3 is CASSEHTDTQYF. In DNA form, the CDR3 reads TGTGCCAGCAGTGAACACACAGATACGCAGTATTTT.

This chain links TRBV5-8 with TRBJ1-1; D gene ambiguous. The CDR3 totals 13 residues. Germline CDR1 and CDR2: SGHTS and YDEGEE. V was cut by 0 bases and J by 6 bases, with 9 bases left in between. The CDR3 DNA follows: TGTGCCAGCAGCTTGGAGCAGGTCTCTGAAGCTTTCTTT. This gives the protein CASSLEQVSEAFF.

In its sample, this clone was seen a few times. This rearrangement joins TRBV3-1 (or the pseudogene TRBV3-2) to TRBJ1-3; D is unresolved. The CDR3 extends over 14 amino acids. The germline V and J ends were trimmed by 3 bases and 0 bases, with 6 bases remaining between them. Germline V lookup: CDR1 LGHDT, CDR2 YNNKEL (reference sequence). The CDR3, as DNA: TGTGCCAGCAGCCACGGGGACTCTGGAAACACCATATATTTT. Translation gives CASSHGDSGNTIYF.

This clone was counted a single time. The chain links TRBV14 to TRBJ2-7, with D unresolved. V lost 1 base and J 7 bases, leaving 5 bases between the germline ends. The germline V gene encodes CDR1 SGHDN and CDR2 FVKESK. This CDR3 comprises 11 residues. CDR3 sequence: CASSQAFEQYF. CDR3 sequence (DNA): TGTGCCAGCAGCCAAGCTTTTGAGCAGTACTTC.

The CDR3 region has the DNA TGTGCCAGTAGTGGAGGACTTGTCGAGACCCAGTACTTC. Its protein is CASSGGLVETQYF. The gene calls are TRBV19 and TRBJ2-5, with D perhaps TRBD2 (5 bases). V was clipped by 5 bases and J by 5 bases, with 12 bases between them. The V gene's germline CDR1 is LNHDA and CDR2 SQIVND (reference sequence). The CDR3 contains 13 residues.

The rearrangement joins TRBV5-6 to TRBJ2-7; 10 bases are shared with TRBD1. Germline values: CDR1 SGHDT, CDR2 YYEEEE. The CDR3 has 15 amino acids. Trimming removed 4 bases from V and 4 bases from J; junction bases left unmatched: 8. In DNA, the CDR3 is TGTGCCAGCAGCAAAGCCGGACAGGGGGGTTACGAGCAGTACTTC. Translating it yields CASSKAGQGGYEQYF.

The chain combines TRBV19 with TRBJ2-3; 7 bases agree with TRBD1. CDR1 LNHDA and CDR2 SQIVND come from the germline V gene (reference sequence). V was pared by 0 bases and J by 4 bases, with 4 bases of the junction left unmatched. This CDR3 spans 15 amino acids. This chain's CDR3 is CASSIEPQGADTQYF. The CDR3 DNA sequence: TGTGCCAGTAGTATAGAGCCCCAGGGGGCAGATACGCAGTATTTT.

V usage is TRBV15 and J usage is TRBJ2-7; 11 nucleotides match TRBD2. The CDR3 totals 15 residues. Per the germline V gene, CDR1 is LNHNV and CDR2 is YYDKDF (reference sequence). V shed 0 bases, J shed 7 bases, and the junction held 5 bases outside the gene matches. DNA for the CDR3: TGTGCCACCAGCAGAGATCTAGCGGGGGGAACGGAGCAGTACTTC. Amino acids: CATSRDLAGGTEQYF.

V and J are TRBV19 and TRBJ2-3, with 12 bases matching TRBD2. This CDR3 contains 14 residues. V trimming: 5 bases; J trimming: 6 bases; junction bases outside the gene matches: 3. Germline V gene sequence: CDR1 LNHDA, CDR2 SQIVND (reference sequence). The CDR3: CASSLTSGGDTQYF. The CDR3 coding sequence is TGTGCCAGTAGTTTGACTAGCGGGGGTGATACGCAGTATTTT.

This clone was seen a few times. The chain combines TRBV28 with TRBJ1-5; D uncertain. CDR3 length: 14 amino acids. The V gene's germline CDR1 is MDHEN and CDR2 SYDVKM. V was cut by 7 bases and J by 5 bases, with 15 bases left in between. CDR3: CASNPTRSDQPQHF. The CDR3, as DNA: TGTGCCAGCAATCCAACACGGAGCGATCAGCCCCAGCATTTT.

The V and J genes are TRBV15 and TRBJ1-1; D possibly corresponds to TRBD1 (5 bases). CDR1 is LNHNV and CDR2 is YYDKDF in the germline V gene (reference sequence). The CDR3 is 15 residues long. V was shortened by 1 base and J by 1 base, with 10 bases between the two germline ends. In nucleotides, the CDR3 is TGTGCCACCAGCAGAGGCGGGGGGACGAACACTGAAGCTTTCTTT. It yields the protein CATSRGGGTNTEAFF.

The rearrangement links TRBV3-1 (or the pseudogene TRBV3-2) to TRBJ1-6; the D gene is possibly TRBD1 (5 bases). CDR3 length: 15 residues. V was cut by 2 bases and J by 1 base, with 6 bases left in between. The V gene's germline CDR1 is LGHDT and CDR2 YNNKEL (reference sequence). The DNA for the CDR3 is TGTGCCAGCAGCCAAAAGGGGTCCTATAATTCACCCCTCCACTTT. Encoded protein: CASSQKGSYNSPLHF.

The chain couples TRBV3-1 (or the pseudogene TRBV3-2) to TRBJ2-7, with TRBD1 identical over 8 bases. The CDR3 is made up of 15 amino acids. The junction had 7 bases not matched to a gene; V was cut back by 3 bases and J by 3 bases. Germline-derived CDR1 and CDR2 are LGHDT and YNNKEL (reference sequence). The CDR3 loop is CASSQLGGQVYEQYF. In nucleotides, the CDR3 is TGTGCCAGCAGCCAGTTAGGGGGACAGGTCTACGAGCAGTACTTC.

The chain combines TRBV20-1 with TRBJ2-6; no definite D call. The germline V and J ends were trimmed by 3 bases and 0 bases, with 6 bases remaining between them. The CDR3 spans 14 residues. Germline V gives CDR1 DFQATT, CDR2 SNEGSKA (reference sequence). CDR3 residues: CSASGVSGANVLTF. For the CDR3, the DNA is TGCAGTGCTAGTGGAGTCTCTGGGGCCAACGTCCTGACTTTC.

V gene TRBV19 combines with J gene TRBJ2-7; 11 bases agree with TRBD2. V gave up 5 bases and J gave up 3 bases; unmatched junction bases: 6. The CDR3 covers 15 residues. Germline CDR1 reads LNHDA; CDR2 reads SQIVND (reference sequence). The CDR3 nucleotides read TGTGCCAGTAGTCAAACTAGCGGGAGAATCTACGAGCAGTACTTC. It specifies CASSQTSGRIYEQYF.

This chain connects TRBV10-2 to TRBJ2-2; TRBD2 agrees at 15 bases. The CDR3 runs to 19 residues. The germline gives CDR1 WSHSY, CDR2 SAAADI. Trimming took 9 bases from V and 3 from J; bases not matched to a gene: 14. The CDR3 coding sequence is TGCGCCAGGTTACCGGGACTAGCGGGAGGAGCCGGGGACACCGGGGAGCTGTTTTTT. Translating it yields CARLPGLAGGAGDTGELFF.

The V call is TRBV3-1 (or the pseudogene TRBV3-2), the J call TRBJ2-3; 8 nucleotides match TRBD2. Losses at the gene ends were 1 base for V and 0 bases for J; bases not matched to a gene: 3. The germline gives CDR1 LGHDT, CDR2 YNNKEL (reference sequence). The CDR3 has 16 residues. CDR3: CASSQAGGGSTDTQYF. In DNA form, the CDR3 reads TGTGCCAGCAGCCAAGCCGGCGGGGGGAGCACAGATACGCAGTATTTT.

This chain connects TRBV5-5 to TRBJ2-2; 9 bases fit TRBD2. V shed 0 bases, J shed 1 base, and the junction held 7 bases outside the gene matches. The CDR3 has 18 amino acids. Germline V lookup: CDR1 SGHKS, CDR2 YYEKEE (reference sequence). CDR3 loop: CASSLAPLAGLNTGELFF. CDR3 sequence (DNA): TGTGCCAGCAGCTTGGCGCCTCTAGCGGGGCTGAACACCGGGGAGCTGTTTTTT.

The chain carries TRBV29-1 and TRBJ2-7; 7 bases are a match to TRBD2. The CDR3 extends over 12 amino acids. Germline trimming cut 4 bases from V and 0 bases from J; bases unmatched to any gene: 0. Germline CDR1 reads SQVTM; CDR2 reads ANQGSEA. CDR3: CSVGTSSYEQYF. The CDR3 DNA is TGCAGCGTTGGGACTAGCTCCTACGAGCAGTACTTC.

This chain uses TRBV7-3 with TRBJ2-2; the match to TRBD1 covers 7 bases. Germline assignment: CDR1 SGHTA and CDR2 FQGTGA. V shed 5 bases and J 8 bases; nucleotides not matched to a gene: 5. CDR3 length: 13 residues. CDR3 in amino acids: CASSQQGVGELFF. The CDR3 nucleotides read TGTGCCAGCAGCCAGCAGGGGGTAGGGGAGCTGTTTTTT.

V usage is TRBV4-1 and J usage is TRBJ2-1; 9 bases agree with TRBD1. The CDR3 sequence is 16 residues long. V trimming: 4 bases; J trimming: 0 bases; junction bases outside the gene matches: 4. Germline V gene sequence: CDR1 MGHRA, CDR2 YSYEKL. DNA for the CDR3: TGCGCCAGCAGCCTGGGGACAGGGAGCTCCTACAATGAGCAGTTCTTC. Translated, it gives CASSLGTGSSYNEQFF.

This sequence joins TRBV7-8 and TRBJ2-1; 7 positions agree with TRBD2. The V and J ends lost 6 bases and 4 bases, in that order; junction bases with no gene match: 12. The CDR3 runs to 16 residues. Germline V lookup: CDR1 SGHVS, CDR2 FQNEAQ. The chain's CDR3 is CASSFSGGGSYNEQFF. The CDR3 DNA reads TGTGCCAGCAGTTTCTCGGGGGGAGGCTCTTACAATGAGCAGTTCTTC.

This clone was seen once. V is TRBV5-6 and J is TRBJ1-4; D is unresolved. The CDR3 has 13 amino acids. Germline CDR1 SGHDT, CDR2 YYEEEE. Trimming pared 6 bases from V and 4 bases from J, leaving 10 bases between. Written as DNA, the CDR3 is TGTGCCAGCACTTGGGGAGTTAATGAAAAACTGTTTTTT. It translates to CASTWGVNEKLFF.

This chain joins TRBV5-1 and TRBJ1-2, with D possibly TRBD1 on 5 matching bases. This CDR3 region has 16 residues. The V gene's germline CDR1 is SGHRS and CDR2 YFSETQ. Trimming took off 5 bases at V and 4 bases at J, with 21 bases between the two ends. In DNA form, the CDR3 reads TGCGCCAGCAGTCAGGGAAACCTTGGAGGGACCTATGGCTACACCTTC. Encoded protein: CASSQGNLGGTYGYTF.

The chain recombines TRBV19 with TRBJ2-1; D uncertain. Germline V CDR1 and CDR2: LNHDA, SQIVND (reference sequence). V was shortened by 6 bases and J by 6 bases, with 15 bases between the two germline ends. CDR3 length equals 14 residues. The CDR3 is CASSPGLHLNEQFF. In DNA, the CDR3 is TGTGCCAGTAGCCCTGGGCTTCATCTCAATGAGCAGTTCTTC.

This clone was detected only a few times. The chain has TRBV7-9 and TRBJ2-2; D is perhaps TRBD2 (6 bases). The V and J ends lost 7 bases and 5 bases respectively, with 20 bases between them. Germline V gives CDR1 SEHNR, CDR2 FQNEAQ (reference sequence). This CDR3 is built from 16 residues. CDR3 in amino acids: CASMPPGTEGTGELFF. The CDR3 DNA reads TGTGCCAGCATGCCTCCTGGGACGGAGGGGACCGGGGAGCTGTTTTTT. The whole variable domain, filled in from reference TRBV7-9 and TRBJ2-2, reads DTGVSQNPRHKITKRGQNVTFRCDPISEHNRLYWYRQTLGQGPEFLTYFQNEAQLEKSRLLSDRFSAERPKGSFSTLEIQRTEQGDSAMYLCASMPPGTEGTGELFFGEGSRLTVL.

The chain links TRBV7-9 to TRBJ2-2; TRBD2 matches at 10 bases. Per the germline V gene, CDR1 is SEHNR and CDR2 is FQNEAQ (reference sequence). J gave up 4 bases and V 7 bases, and 18 bases lay outside the gene matches. This CDR3 comprises 19 residues. The CDR3 coding sequence is TGTGCCAGCATCCTAGCTTTTCCCCCTCTAGCGGGAGCCACCGGGGAGCTGTTTTTT. Translation gives CASILAFPPLAGATGELFF.